This TCR beta chain was identified during a study of blood T cells in healthy people across ages. Findings and limits, study-wide: The fall in TCR beta diversity per million T cells was roughly linear with age.

Comment on this clonotype: Its antigen remains unknown.

Primers used in a second PCR of about 6 to 11 cycles were a sample-barcoded 5' primer and a J-beta primer mix. Any given sample supplied a minimum of 3 million CDR3-containing paired-end reads. TCRdb redid the calling of the 5' RACE reads with MiXCR, one entry per CDR3 protein. The sample records 850,000 to 1,300,000 distinct CDR3 sequences, 35% to 50% being singletons. The CDR3 length is 13 residues. Germline-derived CDR1 and CDR2 are LNHDA and SQIVND (reference sequence). Every participating donor contributed approximately 10 milliliters of peripheral blood through a draw. The receptor's source is a woman aged 55-69 years in good health. This sequence joins TRBV19 and TRBJ2-4, with D tentatively TRBD1 (5 bases). Near its end, the DNA agrees better with TRBJ2-7, so the J call may be wrong. The source material was blood. The DNA for the CDR3 is TGTGCCAGTAGTACCGCAGACAGATACGAGCAGTACTTC. Protein product: CASSTADRYEQYF.